This TCR beta chain was documented in a study of T cells expressing NK-cell markers. TCRdb re-called the 5' RACE reads; one entry per CDR3 protein, DNA not given. The table counts about 3,200 distinct CDR3 sequences; 30% lies in the top ten. Sequenced sample: blood T cells: a sorted CD56 or NKG2C T cell subset, CD4+ or CD8+ T cells, or bulk PBMC T cells (not recorded which). The sequence came from a woman aged 18 to 35 in good health.

The CDR3 spells CASSHSGTNTGELFF. This sequence joins TRBV12-3 or TRBV12-4 and TRBJ2-2; TCRdb picks TRBD2, but there is no DNA to check that call. This CDR3 is built from 15 residues.